This TCR beta chain originates from a study of cytomegalovirus exposure and HLA in healthy donors. Study conclusions and caveats: Cytomegalovirus status was reportedly diagnosed by the classifier with high sensitivity and specificity. Within the 100 to 150 validation repertoires, first-cohort TCR clusters tended to co-occur, according to a later analysis.

Germline V CDR1 and CDR2: SGHRS, YFSETQ. With V trimmed by 1 base and J by 3 bases, 6 bases remained unmatched. The CDR3 has 15 amino acids. Generated by immunoSEQ multiplex PCR, the TCRdb table keeps only in-frame clones and is missing some. The sample records approximately 120,000 clones, around 94% being singletons. With respect to this clone: Its antigen is not known.

The TCR sequence derives from a woman aged 18-35 years in good health and CMV-seronegative. The sample consisted of PBMCs. This chain uses TRBV5-1 with TRBJ1-1; 7 positions agree with TRBD1. This chain's CDR3 is CASSLKGAGDTEAFF. The CDR3 nucleotides are TGCGCCAGCAGCTTGAAGGGGGCGGGCGACACTGAAGCTTTCTTT.